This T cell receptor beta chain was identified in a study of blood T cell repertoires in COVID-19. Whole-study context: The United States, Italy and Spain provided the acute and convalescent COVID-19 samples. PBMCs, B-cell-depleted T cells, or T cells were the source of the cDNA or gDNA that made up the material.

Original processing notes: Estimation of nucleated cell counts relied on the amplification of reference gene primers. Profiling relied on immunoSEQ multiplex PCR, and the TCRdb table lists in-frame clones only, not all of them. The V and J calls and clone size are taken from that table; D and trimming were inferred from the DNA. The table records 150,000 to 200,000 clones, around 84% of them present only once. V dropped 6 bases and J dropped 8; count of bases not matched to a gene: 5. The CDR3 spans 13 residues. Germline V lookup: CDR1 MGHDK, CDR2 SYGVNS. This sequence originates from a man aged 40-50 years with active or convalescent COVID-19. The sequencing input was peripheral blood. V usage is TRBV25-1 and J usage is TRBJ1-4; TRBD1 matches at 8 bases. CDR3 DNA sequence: TGTGCCAGCAGCCAGGGGGCAAAGGAAAAACTGTTTTTT. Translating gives CASSQGAKEKLFF.